The entry below gives a single TCR beta chain sequence along with its context. The CDR3 consists of 13 residues. The V and J ends lost 6 bases and 5 bases respectively, with 13 bases between them. CDR1 and CDR2 from the germline V gene are WSHSY and SAAADI. This sample stems from a study of cytomegalovirus exposure and HLA in healthy donors. The PCR employed 60 Vbeta primers together with 13 Jbeta primers. The method was immunoSEQ multiplex PCR; TCRdb's version includes in-frame clones alone and lacks a portion of them. Of approximately 150,000 clones detected, 70% to 85% appear once; the ten largest clones hold approximately 1.9%.

The chain has TRBV10-2 and TRBJ1-2, with a possible D match to TRBD1 (6 bases). The TCR sequence derives from a woman aged 40 to 55 in good health and CMV-seronegative. Sample: PBMCs. The CDR3 DNA follows: TGCGCCAGCAGAGTACAGGGACGGTATGGCTACACCTTC. Encoded protein: CASRVQGRYGYTF.